This is a list of T cell receptor beta chains from one sample in a study of CD8+CD57+ T cells in acquired aplastic anemia. TCRdb re-analysed the reads in MiXCR, keeping a single row per CDR3 protein. The data hold about 120,000 distinct CDR3 sequences, with 55% to 70% observed a single time. Specimen: sorted CD4+, CD8+, or CD8+CD57+ T cells (not recorded which) from PBMCs. The receptors stem from a human donor with aplastic anemia. CDR3s include the opening cysteine and the closing phenylalanine or tryptophan. The D gene is left open where the match is weak. Some rows have no size entry. The others give once, few or many, or a class for an expanded clone.

CDR3 length	J gene	clone size	D gene	V gene	CDR3 protein	CDR3 DNA
15	TRBJ2-1	.	.	TRBV24-1	CATSDLGDTNNEQFF	TGTGCCACCAGTGATTTGGGGGACACTAACAATGAGCAGTTCTTC
14	TRBJ2-1	few	TRBD1	TRBV10-3	CAILGTGGMNEQFF	TGTGCCATCTTGGGGACAGGGGGCATGAATGAGCAGTTCTTC
16	TRBJ2-7	.	TRBD1	TRBV11-1	CASSSSRDRAVYEQYF	TGTGCCAGCAGCTCCAGTCGGGACAGGGCAGTCTACGAGCAGTACTTC
16	TRBJ1-2	.	TRBD1	TRBV2	CASSSWDRVANYGYTF	TGTGCCAGCAGTTCGTGGGACAGGGTGGCTAACTATGGCTACACCTTC
13	TRBJ2-7	once	TRBD2	TRBV10-3	CATAEREVSEQYF	TGTGCCACCGCGGAGCGGGAGGTGAGCGAGCAGTACTTC
16	TRBJ2-7	many	TRBD1	TRBV5-5	CASRVYGQGNPYEQYF	TGTGCCAGCAGGGTTTATGGACAGGGAAATCCCTACGAGCAGTACTTC
15	TRBJ2-7	.	TRBD1	TRBV19	CASSPEDRGRGEQYF	TGTGCCAGTAGTCCCGAGGACAGGGGGCGAGGGGAGCAGTACTTC
16	TRBJ2-3	.	.	TRBV28	CASSLWTASQEGTQYF	TGTGCCAGCAGTTTATGGACGGCCAGCCAAGAGGGTACGCAGTATTTT
13	TRBJ2-5	.	.	TRBV7-2	CASSSRLTETQYF	TGTGCCAGCAGTTCTAGACTGACGGAGACCCAGTACTTC
17	TRBJ1-2	.	TRBD1	TRBV6-1	CASPRAETGGLQDGYTF	TGTGCCAGCCCTAGAGCGGAGACAGGGGGATTGCAGGATGGCTACACCTTC
14	TRBJ1-1	once	TRBD1	TRBV25-1	CASSGQTGGTEAFF	TGTGCCAGCAGTGGGCAGACAGGGGGCACTGAAGCTTTCTTT
17	TRBJ2-1	once	TRBD2	TRBV9	CASSVWGAGESYNEQFF	TGTGCCAGCAGCGTTTGGGGTGCGGGGGAATCCTACAATGAGCAGTTCTTC
16	TRBJ2-7	.	TRBD2	TRBV5-1	CASSLESGQGGDEQYF	TGCGCCAGCAGCTTGGAATCGGGGCAGGGAGGGGACGAGCAGTACTTC
14	TRBJ2-7	.	TRBD1	TRBV19	CASSAGQGRYEQYF	TGTGCCAGTAGTGCCGGACAGGGCCGCTACGAGCAGTACTTC
14	TRBJ2-7	.	.	TRBV24-1	CATSAGTGDYEQYF	TGTGCCACCAGTGCCGGGACGGGGGATTACGAGCAGTACTTC
13	TRBJ1-6	few	.	TRBV7-6	CASSLGENSPLHF	TGTGCCAGCAGCTTAGGAGAGAATTCACCCCTCCACTTT
14	TRBJ2-3	.	.	TRBV5-8	CASSPGGPADTQYF	TGTGCCAGCAGTCCCGGAGGGCCAGCAGATACGCAGTATTTT
14	TRBJ1-3	few	.	TRBV25-1	CASSVVGSGNTIYF	TGTGCCAGCAGTGTGGTCGGGTCTGGAAACACCATATATTTT
16	TRBJ1-5	.	TRBD1	TRBV25-1	CASSGPTQGADQPQHF	TGTGCCAGCAGTGGACCAACGCAGGGGGCAGATCAGCCCCAGCATTTT
15	TRBJ1-1	.	TRBD1	TRBV7-9	CASSLGGTVNTEAFF	TGTGCCAGCAGCTTGGGGGGGACAGTGAACACTGAAGCTTTCTTT
15	TRBJ2-1	.	.	TRBV9	CASSVEGTSYSEQFF	TGTGCCAGCAGCGTAGAAGGGACCTCCTACAGTGAGCAGTTCTTC
12	TRBJ2-2	few	.	TRBV24-1	CATSRYTGELFF	TGTGCCACCAGTAGATACACCGGGGAGCTGTTTTTT
14	TRBJ1-5	.	.	TRBV2	CASSGAGRNQPQHF	TGTGCCAGCAGTGGGGCAGGGAGAAATCAGCCCCAGCATTTT
13	TRBJ2-7	.	.	TRBV6-5	CASSHGTTYEQYF	TGTGCCAGCAGTCACGGGACCACCTACGAGCAGTACTTC
15	TRBJ2-5	.	.	TRBV9	CASSVVGGTGETQYF	TGTGCCAGCAGCGTGGTTGGCGGGACGGGGGAGACCCAGTACTTC
13	TRBJ1-4	many	.	TRBV12-3/TRBV12-4	CASSYVGGEKLFF	TGTGCCAGCAGTTACGTCGGTGGTGAAAAACTGTTTTTT
14	TRBJ2-1	.	.	TRBV11-2	CASSLEGGPGEQFF	TGTGCCAGCAGCTTAGAGGGGGGGCCAGGTGAGCAGTTCTTC
12	TRBJ1-2	many	.	TRBV7-9	CASSLNNYGYTF	TGTGCCAGCAGCTTAAATAACTATGGCTACACCTTC
15	TRBJ1-6	.	TRBD1	TRBV7-2	CASSKDRVENSPLHF	TGTGCCAGCAGCAAAGACAGGGTAGAGAATTCACCCCTCCACTTT
16	TRBJ2-7	.	TRBD2	TRBV20-1	CSARSLTSGTGYEQYF	TGCAGTGCTAGATCCCTGACTAGCGGGACGGGGTACGAGCAGTACTTC
13	TRBJ1-2	.	.	TRBV12-3/TRBV12-4	CASTLTPNYGYTF	TGTGCCAGCACTCTAACTCCTAACTATGGCTACACCTTC
15	TRBJ1-1	many	.	TRBV10-2	CASSPDGEGYTEAFF	TGCGCCAGCAGTCCCGACGGTGAGGGGTACACTGAAGCTTTCTTT
15	TRBJ1-2	.	.	TRBV10-1	CASSESIWTPYGYTF	TGCGCCAGCAGTGAGTCGATCTGGACACCCTATGGCTACACCTTC
14	TRBJ2-5	many	.	TRBV7-2	CASSLNRGGETQYF	TGTGCCAGCAGCTTGAACAGGGGGGGAGAGACCCAGTACTTC
16	TRBJ2-5	few	TRBD1	TRBV5-6	CASSLWTGGEQETQYF	TGTGCCAGCAGCCTATGGACAGGGGGTGAACAAGAGACCCAGTACTTC
14	TRBJ1-4	.	.	TRBV9	CASSDRDGDGKLFF	TGTGCCAGCAGCGACCGGGACGGTGATGGAAAACTGTTTTTT
13	TRBJ2-7	.	.	TRBV24-1	CATSALNSYEQYF	TGTGCCACCAGTGCTTTGAACAGCTACGAGCAGTACTTC
13	TRBJ2-7	.	.	TRBV10-3	CAISLAQPYEQYF	TGTGCCATCAGTCTCGCACAGCCCTACGAGCAGTACTTC
12	TRBJ1-5	.	.	TRBV19	CASSSADQPQHF	TGTGCCAGCAGTTCAGCTGATCAGCCCCAGCATTTT
14	TRBJ2-7	.	.	TRBV11-2	CASSLVQGTYEQYF	TGTGCCAGCAGCTTAGTACAGGGAACCTACGAGCAGTACTTC
17	TRBJ1-6	.	.	TRBV20-1	CSARRDSTGILDSPLHF	TGCAGTGCTAGAAGGGACTCAACAGGAATACTGGATTCACCCCTCCACTTT
13	TRBJ2-7	.	.	TRBV5-1	CASSLDVNYEQYF	TGCGCCAGCAGCTTGGACGTCAACTACGAGCAGTACTTC
13	TRBJ1-5	.	.	TRBV19	CASSYGDNQPQHF	TGTGCCAGTAGTTATGGGGACAATCAGCCCCAGCATTTT
14	TRBJ2-5	.	TRBD2	TRBV2	CASRGSGGGEAQYF	TGTGCCAGCAGGGGATCGGGAGGTGGGGAGGCCCAGTACTTC
13	TRBJ1-2	.	.	TRBV15	CATSTVYREGYTF	TGTGCCACCAGCACCGTCTACAGGGAAGGCTACACCTTC
13	TRBJ2-7	few	TRBD2	TRBV20-1	CSAPGLRSFEQYF	TGCAGTGCCCCGGGACTACGCTCCTTCGAGCAGTACTTC
12	TRBJ2-1	few	.	TRBV27	CASSSGLNEQFF	TGTGCCAGCAGTTCGGGGTTGAATGAGCAGTTCTTC
16	TRBJ2-3	.	.	TRBV24-1	CATSESRSSGTDTQYF	TGTGCCACCAGTGAATCCAGGTCTTCTGGCACAGATACGCAGTATTTT
16	TRBJ1-1	.	.	TRBV10-3	CAISESAVDWNTEAFF	TGTGCCATCAGTGAGTCGGCAGTAGATTGGAACACTGAAGCTTTCTTT
12	TRBJ2-7	.	.	TRBV2	CASSEARVLEHF	TGTGCCAGCAGTGAAGCGCGTGTTCTCGAACACTTC
15	TRBJ2-1	.	TRBD2	TRBV7-6	CASSSMTSGKNEQFF	TGTGCCAGCAGCTCAATGACTAGCGGGAAAAATGAGCAGTTCTTC
14	TRBJ2-7	.	TRBD2	TRBV15	CATSSGGSPYEQYF	TGTGCCACCTCTAGCGGGGGCTCTCCCTACGAGCAGTACTTC
16	TRBJ2-7	many	TRBD1	TRBV11-1	CASSPPAGQGVYEQYF	TGTGCCAGCAGCCCCCCTGCGGGACAGGGGGTCTACGAGCAGTACTTC